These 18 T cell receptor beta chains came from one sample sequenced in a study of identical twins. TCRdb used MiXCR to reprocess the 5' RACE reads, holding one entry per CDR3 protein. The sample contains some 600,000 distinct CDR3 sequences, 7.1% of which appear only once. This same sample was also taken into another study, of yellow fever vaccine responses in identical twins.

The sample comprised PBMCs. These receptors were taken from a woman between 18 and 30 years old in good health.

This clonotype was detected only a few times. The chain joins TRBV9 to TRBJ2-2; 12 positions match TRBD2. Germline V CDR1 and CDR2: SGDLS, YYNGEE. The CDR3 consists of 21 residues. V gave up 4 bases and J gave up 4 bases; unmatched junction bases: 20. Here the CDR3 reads CASSPLPGQTSGRVGTGELFF. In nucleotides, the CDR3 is TGTGCCAGCAGCCCCCTACCGGGTCAGACTAGCGGGAGAGTAGGCACCGGGGAGCTGTTTTTT.

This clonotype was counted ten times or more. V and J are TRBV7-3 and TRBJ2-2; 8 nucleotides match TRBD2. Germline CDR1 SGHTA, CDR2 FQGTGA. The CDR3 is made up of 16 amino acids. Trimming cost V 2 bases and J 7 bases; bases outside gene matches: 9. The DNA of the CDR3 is TGTGCCAGCAGCTTATTGACGGGAGGGCCTGGCGGGGAGCTGTTTTTT. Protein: CASSLLTGGPGGELFF.

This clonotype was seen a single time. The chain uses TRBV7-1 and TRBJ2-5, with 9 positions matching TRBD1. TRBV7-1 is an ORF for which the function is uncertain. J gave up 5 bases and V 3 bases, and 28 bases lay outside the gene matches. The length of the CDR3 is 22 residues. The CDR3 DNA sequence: TGTGCCAGCAGCTCCGTCCCGGGACAGGGACCGGGACCGTCCTTAAGGGGGGAGACCCAGTACTTC. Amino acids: CASSSVPGQGPGPSLRGETQYF.

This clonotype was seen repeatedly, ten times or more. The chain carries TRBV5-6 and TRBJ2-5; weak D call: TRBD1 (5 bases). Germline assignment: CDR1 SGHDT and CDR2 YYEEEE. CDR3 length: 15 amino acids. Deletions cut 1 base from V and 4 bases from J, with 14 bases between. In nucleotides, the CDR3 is TGTGCCAGCAGCTTGATAGGCAGGGCACCAGAGACCCAGTACTTC. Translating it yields CASSLIGRAPETQYF.

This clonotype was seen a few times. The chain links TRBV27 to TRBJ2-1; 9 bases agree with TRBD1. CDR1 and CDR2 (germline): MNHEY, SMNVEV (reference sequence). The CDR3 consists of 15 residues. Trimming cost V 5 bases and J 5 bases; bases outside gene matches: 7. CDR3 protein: CASSLPGQGNNEQFF. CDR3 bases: TGTGCCAGCAGTCTTCCGGGACAGGGCAACAATGAGCAGTTCTTC.

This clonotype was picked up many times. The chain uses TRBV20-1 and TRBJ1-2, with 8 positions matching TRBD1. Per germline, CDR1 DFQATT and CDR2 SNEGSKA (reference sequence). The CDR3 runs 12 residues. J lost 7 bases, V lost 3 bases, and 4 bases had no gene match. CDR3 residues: CSASQGALGYTF. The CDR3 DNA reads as TGCAGTGCTAGCCAGGGGGCACTTGGCTACACCTTC.

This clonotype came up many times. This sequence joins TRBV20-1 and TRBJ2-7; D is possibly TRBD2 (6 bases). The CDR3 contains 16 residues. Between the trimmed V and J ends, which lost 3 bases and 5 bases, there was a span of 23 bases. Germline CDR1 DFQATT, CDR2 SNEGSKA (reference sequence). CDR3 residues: CSARASGTYYSNEQYF. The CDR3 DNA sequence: TGCAGTGCTAGGGCGTCCGGGACTTACTATTCCAACGAGCAGTACTTC.

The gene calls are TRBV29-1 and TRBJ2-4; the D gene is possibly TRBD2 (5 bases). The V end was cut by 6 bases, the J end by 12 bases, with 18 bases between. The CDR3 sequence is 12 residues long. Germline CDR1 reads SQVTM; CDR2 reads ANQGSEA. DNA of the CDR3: TGCAGCGTGGGTGGAGGAAGAATAAGTCAGTACTTC. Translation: CSVGGGRISQYF. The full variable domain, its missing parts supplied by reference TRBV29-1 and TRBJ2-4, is SAVISQKPSRDICQRGTSLTIQCQVDSQVTMMFWYRQQPGQSLTLIATANQGSEATYESGFVIDKFPISRPNLTFSTLTVSNMSPEDSSIYLCSVGGGRISQYFGAGTRLSVL.

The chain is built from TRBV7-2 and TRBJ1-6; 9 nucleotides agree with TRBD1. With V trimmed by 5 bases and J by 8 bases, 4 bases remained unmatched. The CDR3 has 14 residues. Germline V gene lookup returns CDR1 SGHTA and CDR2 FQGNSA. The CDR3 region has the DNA TGTGCCAGCAGCGCGGACAGGGGTTATTCACCCCTCCACTTT. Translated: CASSADRGYSPLHF.

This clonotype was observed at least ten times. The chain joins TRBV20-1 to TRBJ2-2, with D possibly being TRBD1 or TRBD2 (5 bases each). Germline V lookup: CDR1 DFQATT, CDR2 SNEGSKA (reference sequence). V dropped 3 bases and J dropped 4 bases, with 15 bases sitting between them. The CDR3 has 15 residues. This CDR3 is CSARDQGAGTGELFF. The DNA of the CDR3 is TGCAGTGCTAGGGATCAGGGCGCGGGCACCGGGGAGCTGTTTTTT.

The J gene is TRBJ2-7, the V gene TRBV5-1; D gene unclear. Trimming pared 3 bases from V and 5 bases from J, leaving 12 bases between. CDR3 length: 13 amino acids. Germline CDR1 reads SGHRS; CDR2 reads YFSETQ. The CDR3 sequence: CASSSLIIHEQYF. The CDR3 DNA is TGCGCCAGCAGCTCCTTAATCATACACGAGCAGTACTTC.

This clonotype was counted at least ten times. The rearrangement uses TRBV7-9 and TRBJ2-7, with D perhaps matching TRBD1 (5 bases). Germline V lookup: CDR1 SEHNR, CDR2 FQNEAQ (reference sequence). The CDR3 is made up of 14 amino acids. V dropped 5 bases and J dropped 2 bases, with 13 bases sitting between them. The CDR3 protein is CASSLADSTYEQYV. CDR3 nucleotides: TGTGCCAGCAGCCTCGCCGACAGTACCTACGAGCAGTACGTC.

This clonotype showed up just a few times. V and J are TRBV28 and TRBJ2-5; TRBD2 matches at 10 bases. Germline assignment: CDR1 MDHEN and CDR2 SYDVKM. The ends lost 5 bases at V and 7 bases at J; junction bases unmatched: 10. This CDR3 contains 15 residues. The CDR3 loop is CASSPLAGGGGTQYF. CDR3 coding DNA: TGTGCCAGCAGTCCATTAGCGGGGGGAGGCGGGACCCAGTACTTC. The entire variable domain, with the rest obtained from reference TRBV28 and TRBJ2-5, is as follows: DVKVTQSSRYLVKRTGEKVFLECVQDMDHENMFWYRQDPGLGLRLIYFSYDVKMKEKGDIPEGYSVSREKKERFSLILESASTNQTSMYLCASSPLAGGGGTQYFGPGTRLLVL.

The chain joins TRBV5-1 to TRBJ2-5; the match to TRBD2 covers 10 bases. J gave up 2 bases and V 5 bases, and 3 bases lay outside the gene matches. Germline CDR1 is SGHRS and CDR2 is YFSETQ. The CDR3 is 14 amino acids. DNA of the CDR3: TGCGCCAGCAGTGCTAGCGGGAGTCAAGAGACCCAGTACTTC. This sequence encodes CASSASGSQETQYF.

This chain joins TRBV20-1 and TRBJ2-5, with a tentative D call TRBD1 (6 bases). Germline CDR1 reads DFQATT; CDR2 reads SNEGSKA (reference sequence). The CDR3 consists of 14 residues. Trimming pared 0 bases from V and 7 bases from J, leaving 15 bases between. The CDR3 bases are TGCAGTGCTAGAGACAGGGGTTTCAGGGTGACCCAGTACTTC. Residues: CSARDRGFRVTQYF.

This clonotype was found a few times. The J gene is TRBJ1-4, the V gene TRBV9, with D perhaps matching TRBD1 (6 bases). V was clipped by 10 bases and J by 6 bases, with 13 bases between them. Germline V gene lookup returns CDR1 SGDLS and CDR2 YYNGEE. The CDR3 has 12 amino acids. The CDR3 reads CASGGLHEKLFF. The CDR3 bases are TGTGCCTCCGGGGGGCTGCATGAAAAACTGTTTTTT.

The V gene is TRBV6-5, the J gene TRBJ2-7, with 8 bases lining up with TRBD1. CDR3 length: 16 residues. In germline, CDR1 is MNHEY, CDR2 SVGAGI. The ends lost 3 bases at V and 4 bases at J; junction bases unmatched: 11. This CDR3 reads CASSYVTGGTVYEQYV. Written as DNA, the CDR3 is TGTGCCAGCAGTTATGTTACAGGGGGGACCGTATACGAGCAGTACGTC.

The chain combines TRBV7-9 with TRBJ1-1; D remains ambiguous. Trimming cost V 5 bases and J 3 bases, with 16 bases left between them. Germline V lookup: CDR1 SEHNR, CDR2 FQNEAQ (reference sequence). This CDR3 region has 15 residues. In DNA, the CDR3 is TGTGCCAGCAGCCCTCCGGCAGGCGGGGACACTGAAGCTTTCTTT. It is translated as CASSPPAGGDTEAFF. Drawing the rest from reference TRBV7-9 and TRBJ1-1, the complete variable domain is DTGVSQNPRHKITKRGQNVTFRCDPISEHNRLYWYRQTLGQGPEFLTYFQNEAQLEKSRLLSDRFSAERPKGSFSTLEIQRTEQGDSAMYLCASSPPAGGDTEAFFGQGTRLTVV.